Shown below are 31 T cell receptor beta chains from a single sample sequenced in a study of Ad26.COV2.S vaccination and SARS-CoV-2 variants. Some clones are missing from TCRdb's copy, which holds only in-frame ones; the method was immunoSEQ multiplex PCR. The sample consists of 300,000 to 350,000 clones, under 90% of them appearing once. Described treatment: roughly 18 received Ad26.COV2.S at low or high dose, single or two shots; several received placebo; per-sample allocation not given. All samples were drawn on day 63, counting from the first vaccine or placebo injection. Sequencing used peripheral blood, obtained in a trial of Ad26.COV2.S vaccine versus placebo. The origin of the receptors is a person between 18 and 65 years old who received the Ad26.COV2.S COVID-19 vaccine or a placebo.

This clone was seen only once. The chain combines TRBV3-1 (or the pseudogene TRBV3-2) with TRBJ1-1; D gene unclear. The CDR3 consists of 14 residues. Trimming cost V 4 bases and J 4 bases, with 13 bases left between them. Germline V CDR1 and CDR2: LGHDT, YNNKEL (reference sequence). In DNA, the CDR3 is TGTGCCAGCAGCCCCCTAGACTCGGGCACTGAAGCTTTCTTT. Amino acid sequence: CASSPLDSGTEAFF.

This clone was counted once. This chain links TRBV10-3 with TRBJ1-1, with D possibly being TRBD1 (6 bases). The V and J ends lost 2 bases and 11 bases respectively, with 15 bases between them. CDR3 length: 13 amino acids. Germline V lookup: CDR1 ENHRY, CDR2 SYGVKD. CDR3 amino acids: CAISEPGVGEAFF. The CDR3 coding sequence is TGTGCCATCAGTGAGCCAGGGGTCGGGGAGGCTTTCTTT.

J is TRBJ1-1 and V is TRBV19; tentative D call: TRBD1 (6 bases). CDR3 length: 17 residues. In germline, CDR1 is LNHDA, CDR2 SQIVND (reference sequence). V was shortened by 3 bases and J by 0 bases, with 17 bases between the two germline ends. CDR3 DNA sequence: TGTGCCAGTAGTATCCCCCTTGGGACACCGATGAACACTGAAGCTTTCTTT. Protein: CASSIPLGTPMNTEAFF.

This clone was picked up one time. The rearrangement joins TRBV18 to TRBJ1-1; 9 bases match TRBD1. J lost 1 base, V lost 6 bases, and 9 bases had no gene match. Germline-derived CDR1 and CDR2 are KGHSH and LQKENI. The CDR3 totals 16 residues. In nucleotides, the CDR3 is TGTGCCAGCTCGCCCCGAAGGGGACAGGGGAACACTGAAGCTTTCTTT. This translates into CASSPRRGQGNTEAFF.

The chain recombines TRBV10-1 with TRBJ2-1; a possible D gene is TRBD2 (5 bases). Between the trimmed V and J ends, which lost 4 bases and 9 bases, there was a span of 22 bases. This CDR3 has 16 amino acids. From germline, CDR1 is WNHNN and CDR2 SYGVQD (reference sequence). The CDR3: CASSGLDSLGVGEQFF. The CDR3, as DNA: TGCGCCAGCAGTGGTTTGGACTCGCTAGGCGTGGGTGAGCAGTTCTTC.

The V and J genes are TRBV7-9 and TRBJ1-5; unclear D gene. CDR1 and CDR2 (germline): SEHNR, FQNEAQ (reference sequence). The CDR3 has 15 residues. Trimming took off 4 bases at V and 4 bases at J, with 14 bases between the two ends. Here the CDR3 reads CASSSAAGKNQPQHF. In DNA form, the CDR3 reads TGTGCCAGCAGCTCCGCGGCCGGGAAGAATCAGCCCCAGCATTTT.

The V gene is TRBV5-1, the J gene TRBJ1-4; perhaps TRBD1 as D (5 bases). V was cut by 1 base and J by 0 bases, with 10 bases left in between. This CDR3 spans 16 amino acids. Germline V lookup: CDR1 SGHRS, CDR2 YFSETQ. In nucleotides, the CDR3 is TGCGCCAGCAGCTTGTCGACAGATTCAACTAATGAAAAACTGTTTTTT. Protein sequence: CASSLSTDSTNEKLFF.

About this clone itself: The same CDR3 can be traced to other DNA sequences in this sample. V and J are TRBV12-3 or TRBV12-4 and TRBJ2-5; D is undetermined. The V end was cut by 2 bases, the J end by 5 bases, with 9 bases between. This CDR3 comprises 13 residues. The CDR3 DNA follows: TGTGCCAGCAGTTTATGGGGTGGGGAGACCCAGTACTTC. Translating it yields CASSLWGGETQYF.

This chain links TRBV19 with TRBJ1-2; D remains unclear. Trimming left V 6 bases short and J 2 bases short, with 10 bases between. Germline CDR1 LNHDA, CDR2 SQIVND (reference sequence). The CDR3 is 13 amino acids. Here the CDR3 reads CASRTGINYGYTF. The CDR3 DNA is TGTGCCAGTAGGACGGGAATAAACTATGGCTACACCTTC.

This chain links TRBV18 with TRBJ2-5, with D perhaps being TRBD1 or TRBD2 (6 bases each). CDR3 length: 15 residues. V was cut by 2 bases and J by 1 base, with 11 bases left in between. The germline CDR1 and CDR2 sequences are KGHSH and LQKENI. Written as DNA, the CDR3 is TGTGCCAGCTCACCATGGGGGGCGCCCCAAGAGACCCAGTACTTC. This codes for CASSPWGAPQETQYF.

This clone was seen only once. The chain joins TRBV28 to TRBJ1-2; 9 bases fit TRBD1. Germline assignment: CDR1 MDHEN and CDR2 SYDVKM. V was pared by 5 bases and J by 4 bases, with 5 bases of the junction left unmatched. The CDR3 has 14 residues. CDR3 region: CASSPQGQGYGYTF. The CDR3 DNA reads as TGTGCCAGCAGTCCACAGGGACAGGGCTATGGCTACACCTTC.

This chain uses TRBV7-9 with TRBJ2-3, with 9 positions matching TRBD1. Germline CDR1 SEHNR, CDR2 FQNEAQ (reference sequence). Trimming took 5 bases from V and 3 from J; bases not matched to a gene: 6. This CDR3 region has 15 residues. The CDR3 nucleotides are TGTGCCAGCAGCCTCCGGGACAGGGCGACAGATACGCAGTATTTT. This encodes CASSLRDRATDTQYF. Drawing the rest from reference TRBV7-9 and TRBJ2-3, the complete variable domain is DTGVSQNPRHKITKRGQNVTFRCDPISEHNRLYWYRQTLGQGPEFLTYFQNEAQLEKSRLLSDRFSAERPKGSFSTLEIQRTEQGDSAMYLCASSLRDRATDTQYFGPGTRLTVL.

The chain uses TRBV20-1 and TRBJ1-2; D is undetermined. Trimming removed 6 bases at V and 0 bases at J, with 5 bases between. CDR1 DFQATT and CDR2 SNEGSKA come from the germline V gene (reference sequence). The CDR3 has 11 amino acids. The CDR3 DNA reads TGCAGTGCCGACACTAACTATGGCTACACCTTC. The encoded protein is CSADTNYGYTF.

V is TRBV6-5 and J is TRBJ1-1; tentatively, D is TRBD1 (5 bases). Germline V gives CDR1 MNHEY, CDR2 SVGAGI. The CDR3 consists of 14 residues. Deletions cut 0 bases from V and 8 bases from J, with 13 bases between. The CDR3 reads CASSYSRGGAEAFF. The CDR3 nucleotides read TGTGCCAGCAGTTACTCGAGGGGAGGGGCCGAAGCTTTCTTT.

This sequence joins TRBV5-1 and TRBJ2-1; the match to TRBD2 covers 7 bases. Germline V gene lookup returns CDR1 SGHRS and CDR2 YFSETQ. V was clipped by 4 bases and J by 6 bases; unmatched bases: 4. CDR3 length: 13 residues. The CDR3 DNA reads as TGCGCCAGCAGCCCGGGACTACGCAATGAGCAGTTCTTC. It codes for CASSPGLRNEQFF.

The rearrangement links TRBV5-1 to TRBJ2-2; the D gene is possibly TRBD1 (6 bases). CDR3 length equals 15 residues. Germline lookup yields CDR1 SGHRS and CDR2 YFSETQ. Trimming pared 2 bases from V and 1 base from J, leaving 9 bases between. The CDR3 DNA reads TGCGCCAGCAGCTTATGGGACAAGAACACCGGGGAGCTGTTTTTT. Translating gives CASSLWDKNTGELFF.

Of note for this clone: Within the sample, other DNA sequences also encode this same CDR3. This rearrangement joins TRBV4-3 to TRBJ1-1; D uncertain. CDR3 length: 14 residues. Germline V gene sequence: CDR1 LGHNA, CDR2 YSLEER. V lost 0 bases, J lost 1 base, and 6 bases lay in between. The CDR3 spells CASSQEGGNTEAFF. The DNA for the CDR3 is TGCGCCAGCAGCCAAGAAGGAGGGAACACTGAAGCTTTCTTT.

The V gene is TRBV9, the J gene TRBJ2-7; the match to TRBD2 covers 9 bases. J gave up 5 bases and V 0 bases, and 6 bases lay outside the gene matches. Germline V CDR1 and CDR2: SGDLS, YYNGEE. The CDR3 totals 15 residues. This CDR3 is CASSVGSSGADEQYF. The DNA for the CDR3 is TGTGCCAGCAGCGTAGGTTCTAGCGGGGCAGACGAGCAGTACTTC.

The J gene is TRBJ2-1, the V gene TRBV27; 10 positions agree with TRBD2. The V segment lost 6 bases and the J segment 3 bases; nucleotides outside the gene matches: 14. Germline V lookup: CDR1 MNHEY, CDR2 SMNVEV (reference sequence). The CDR3 runs 18 residues. The CDR3 region has the DNA TGTGCCAGCAGGCCGGGACTAGCGTTTTCTGTCCACTACAATGAGCAGTTCTTC. This gives the protein CASRPGLAFSVHYNEQFF.

This sequence joins TRBV6-6 and TRBJ1-5; 8 positions match TRBD1. The germline gives CDR1 MNHNY, CDR2 SVGAGI (reference sequence). The CDR3 runs to 15 residues. Trimming at V came to 6 bases and at J to 6 bases, leaving 10 bases not matched to a gene. CDR3 protein: CASSQTDRGVQPQHF. The CDR3 nucleotides are TGTGCCAGCAGCCAGACTGACAGGGGAGTTCAGCCCCAGCATTTT.

The V gene is TRBV5-4, the J gene TRBJ1-5; 7 bases match TRBD1. V shed 3 bases and J 9 bases; nucleotides not matched to a gene: 6. CDR1 is SGHNT, CDR2 YYREEE, per germline (reference sequence). This CDR3 spans 13 amino acids. The CDR3 protein is CASSWEQGTPQHF. For the CDR3, the DNA is TGTGCCAGCAGCTGGGAACAGGGGACGCCCCAGCATTTT.

This sequence joins TRBV11-3 and TRBJ2-7; TRBD2 is a possible D gene (5 bases). From germline, CDR1 is SGHNT and CDR2 YENEEA. The CDR3 contains 13 residues. V lost 4 bases and J lost 3, with 10 bases in between. CDR3 sequence reads: CASSSNEGYEQYV. The DNA of the CDR3 is TGTGCCAGCAGCTCAAACGAGGGCTACGAGCAGTACGTC.

J is TRBJ2-7 and V is TRBV29-1; tentatively, D is TRBD2 (6 bases). With 4 bases removed from V and 6 bases from J, the gap between germline ends came to 13 bases. The V gene's germline CDR1 is SQVTM and CDR2 ANQGSEA. The CDR3 has 12 amino acids. The chain's CDR3 is CSVGGWGVEQYF. DNA of the CDR3: TGCAGCGTTGGGGGCTGGGGGGTCGAGCAGTACTTC.

The chain recombines TRBV12-2 with TRBJ1-1; the table calls TRBD1, which could not be checked here. TRBV12-2 is a pseudogene segment. The CDR3 loop spans 21 amino acids. The CDR3 sequence: CASRHNIRDRARSGASTEAFF. The CDR3 DNA sequence: TGTGCAAGTCGGCATAACATCCGGGACAGGGCCAGGTCGGGGGCTTCCACTGAAGCTTTCTTT.

The J gene is TRBJ1-1, the V gene TRBV4-3; no firm D call. The V gene's germline CDR1 is LGHNA and CDR2 YSLEER. The CDR3 runs to 15 residues. Trimming stripped 2 bases from V and 6 bases from J, with 16 bases between. This chain's CDR3 is CASSQLRATRAEAFF. CDR3 sequence (DNA): TGCGCCAGCAGCCAATTACGGGCGACGAGGGCTGAAGCTTTCTTT.

The gene calls are TRBV27 and TRBJ1-1; D is undetermined. The CDR3 has 13 amino acids. The germline gives CDR1 MNHEY, CDR2 SMNVEV (reference sequence). V lost 5 bases and J 0 bases, leaving 7 bases between the germline ends. The CDR3 DNA is TGTGCCAGCAGTGTGGATTTGAACACTGAAGCTTTCTTT. It yields the protein CASSVDLNTEAFF.

V is TRBV15 and J is TRBJ2-1; 9 bases fit TRBD2. CDR1 and CDR2 (germline): LNHNV, YYDKDF (reference sequence). The CDR3 contains 13 residues. The V segment lost 3 bases and the J segment 8 bases; nucleotides outside the gene matches: 2. For the CDR3, the DNA is TGTGCCACCAGCAGCAGACTAGCGGATGAGCAGTTCTTC. The encoded protein is CATSSRLADEQFF. Drawing the rest from reference TRBV15 and TRBJ2-1, the complete variable domain is DAMVIQNPRYQVTQFGKPVTLSCSQTLNHNVMYWYQQKSSQAPKLLFHYYDKDFNNEADTPDNFQSRRPNTSFCFLDIRSPGLGDTAMYLCATSSRLADEQFFGPGTRLTVL.

The V and J genes are TRBV6-1 and TRBJ1-5; D is ambiguous. The CDR3 extends over 13 amino acids. Germline CDR1 and CDR2: MNHNS and SASEGT. V was shortened by 3 bases and J by 5 bases, with 8 bases between the two germline ends. CDR3 in amino acids: CASSDWGYQPQHF. In DNA, the CDR3 is TGTGCCAGCAGTGATTGGGGTTATCAGCCCCAGCATTTT.

V gene TRBV5-1 combines with J gene TRBJ2-2, with D uncertain. This CDR3 region has 14 residues. From germline, CDR1 is SGHRS and CDR2 YFSETQ. The V end lost 2 bases, the J end lost 0 bases, and 5 bases lay between the germline ends. This CDR3 is CASSFGPNTGELFF. In nucleotides, the CDR3 is TGCGCCAGCAGCTTCGGCCCGAACACCGGGGAGCTGTTTTTT.

A word on this clone: The sample has other DNA sequences that encode this CDR3 too. The rearrangement links TRBV12-3 or TRBV12-4 to TRBJ1-1; no firm D call. Trimming stripped 1 base from V and 2 bases from J, with 2 bases between. The CDR3 consists of 12 residues. The CDR3 region is CASSLVNTEAFF. CDR3 DNA sequence: TGTGCCAGCAGTTTAGTCAACACTGAAGCTTTCTTT.

This sequence joins TRBV5-1 and TRBJ1-1; possible D gene TRBD1, 5 bases. The CDR3 has 13 amino acids. Trimming pared 4 bases from V and 0 bases from J, leaving 7 bases between. CDR1 is SGHRS and CDR2 is YFSETQ in the germline V gene. The CDR3 DNA is TGCGCCAGCAGCCAGACAGTGAACACTGAAGCTTTCTTT. Its protein is CASSQTVNTEAFF.